This TCR beta chain was profiled in a study of CD8 T cells in ankylosing spondylitis. Researchers built TCR beta libraries using quantitative 5'-RACE with molecular barcodes. TCRdb analysed the 5' RACE reads with MiXCR anew, one entry per CDR3 protein. This repertoire shows about 240,000 distinct CDR3 sequences, approximately 8.4% found once; its top ten account for 4% to 5.5%. General study findings and limits: Clones tied to disease were said to be significantly enriched in matched ankylosing spondylitis synovial fluid. Apparently characteristic of ankylosing spondylitis blood was a TCR beta motif (eight highly homologous variants).

V was shortened by 4 bases and J by 5 bases, with 21 bases between the two germline ends. The CDR3 covers 17 residues. From germline, CDR1 is SGHDT and CDR2 YYEEEE. For this clonotype: Its antigen is not known.

The chain uses TRBV5-6 and TRBJ2-2; D is possibly TRBD1 (6 bases). This receptor was taken from a female donor with ankylosing spondylitis or in good health (not recorded which). The sequencing input was blood, either unsorted or a sorted T cell fraction (not recorded which). For the CDR3, the DNA is TGTGCCAGCAGCCCGGAAGGACCGGGACACAGTACCGGGGAGCTGTTTTTT. It encodes CASSPEGPGHSTGELFF. The variable domain in full, with the rest retrieved from reference TRBV5-6 and TRBJ2-2, is DAGVTQSPTHLIKTRGQQVTLRCSPKSGHDTVSWYQQALGQGPQFIFQYYEEEERQRGNFPDRFSGHQFPNYSSELNVNALLLGDSALYLCASSPEGPGHSTGELFFGEGSRLTVL.